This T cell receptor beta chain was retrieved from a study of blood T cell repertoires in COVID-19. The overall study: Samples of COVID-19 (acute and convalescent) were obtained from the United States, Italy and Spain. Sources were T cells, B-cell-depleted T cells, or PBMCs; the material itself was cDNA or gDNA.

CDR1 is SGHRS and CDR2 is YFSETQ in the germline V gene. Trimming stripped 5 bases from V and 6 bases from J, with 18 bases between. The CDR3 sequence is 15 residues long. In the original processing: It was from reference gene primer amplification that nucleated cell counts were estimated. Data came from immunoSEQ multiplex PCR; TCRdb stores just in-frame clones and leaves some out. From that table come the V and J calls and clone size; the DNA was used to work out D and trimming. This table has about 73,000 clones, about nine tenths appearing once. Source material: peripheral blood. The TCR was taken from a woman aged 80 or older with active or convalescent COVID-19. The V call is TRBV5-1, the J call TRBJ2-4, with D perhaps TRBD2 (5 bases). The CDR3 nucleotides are TGCGCCAGCAGTCGGAGCGCCAGTGAGGGAAACATTCAGTACTTC. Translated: CASSRSASEGNIQYF.